Reported below is one T cell receptor (beta chain). The data derive from a study of OX40 agonist ivuxolimab in advanced cancers. This CDR3 is built from 14 residues. Germline V CDR1 and CDR2: MGHRA, YSYEKL. Trimming took 0 bases from V and 5 from J, leaving 10 bases between them. Clones were sequenced by immunoSEQ multiplex PCR, and TCRdb holds only the in-frame ones, with some missing. The data show 35,000 to 45,000 clones, about 90% seen once. The sequenced sample was CD4+ or CD8+ T cells sorted from blood, obtained in a trial of the OX40 agonist ivuxolimab. The clonotype comes from an adult with an advanced solid tumor such as melanoma, head and neck, liver or kidney cancer. The chain carries TRBV4-1 and TRBJ1-1, with a tentative D call TRBD1 (6 bases). The CDR3 region is CASSQEQGGTEAFF. As DNA, the CDR3 is TGCGCCAGCAGCCAAGAACAGGGAGGAACTGAAGCTTTCTTT.